A selection of T cell receptor beta chains follows, all from one sample in a study of blood T cell repertoires in COVID-19. Measured with immunoSEQ multiplex PCR; TCRdb has only the in-frame clones, and not every one. The sample holds roughly 59,000 clones, approximately 80% seen once. Material for sequencing was peripheral blood. The source is a human donor in a cohort sampled during active COVID-19. Each CDR3 is given with its conserved first and last residue. The D gene is left open where the match is weak. Only some rows state a clone size, as once, few, many or a class for expanded clones.

clone_size j_call v_call d_call cdr3_nt cdr3_aa
- TRBJ1-2 TRBV2 - TGTGCCAGCACTCAGGGGACGGCACTGTTCTATGGCTACACCTTC CASTQGTALFYGYTF
- TRBJ1-1 TRBV7-9 - TGTGCCAGCAGCCGTCGGCTAGAGAACACTGAAGCTTTCTTT CASSRRLENTEAFF
- TRBJ1-2 TRBV28 TRBD1 TGTGCCAGCAGCGAGGGGGCGCATATTGGCTACACCTTC CASSEGAHIGYTF
- TRBJ2-6 TRBV10-3 - TGTGCCATCAGAGACAGCGCTGGGGCCAACGTCCTGACTTTC CAIRDSAGANVLTF
- TRBJ1-3 TRBV7-2 - TGTGCCAGCAGCTTAAGGGGGTCAGGACAGAGAAACACCATATATTTT CASSLRGSGQRNTIYF
- TRBJ1-1 TRBV7-2 - TGTGCCAGCATCTCTAGTGGGCAGCCGACAGCACTAGCTTTCTTT CASISSGQPTALAFF
- TRBJ2-7 TRBV3-1/TRBV3-2 - TGTGCCAGCAGCCAAGATCTAACGACAGAGTCCTACGAGCAGTACTTC CASSQDLTTESYEQYF
- TRBJ2-7 TRBV9 TRBD1 TGTGCCAGCAGCAGGGGACAGGGACGGGGCGAGCAGTACTTC CASSRGQGRGEQYF
few TRBJ1-5 TRBV19 - TGTGCCAGTGAACAGGATCGGGGGAGGCCCCAGCATTTT CASEQDRGRPQHF
- TRBJ1-2 TRBV11-2 - TGTGCCAGCAGCTCGGACTTAACTGGCTATGGCTACACCTTC CASSSDLTGYGYTF
few TRBJ2-7 TRBV7-9 TRBD1 TGTGCCACCCAGGGACAGGACTCCTACGAGCAGTACTTC CATQGQDSYEQYF
- TRBJ2-4 TRBV28 TRBD2 TGTGCCAGCAGTTTATCCTCTTTGGGGGGGGCCAAAAACATTCAGTACTTC CASSLSSLGGAKNIQYF
- TRBJ1-5 TRBV6-2/TRBV6-3 TRBD1 TGTGCCAGCAGTTACCCGGGACAGAGCAATCAGCCCCAGCATTTT CASSYPGQSNQPQHF
- TRBJ1-6 TRBV30 - TGTGCCTGGAAGAGGGAAAATTCACCCCTCCACTTT CAWKRENSPLHF
- TRBJ2-1 TRBV5-4 - TGTGCCAGCGCACAGGGAGCTAACAATGAGCAGTTCTTC CASAQGANNEQFF
- TRBJ2-5 TRBV5-6 - TGTGCCAGCACTCCGGGACATTACTCCCAAACTCTCCAGGAGACCCAGTACTTC CASTPGHYSQTLQETQYF
once TRBJ2-3 TRBV7-8 TRBD1 TGTGCCAGCAGCACACGACAGGGAGTCGATACGCAGTATTTT CASSTRQGVDTQYF
- TRBJ2-6 TRBV6-2/TRBV6-3 - TGTGCCAGCAGTTTCAGGGGATCTGGGGCCAACGTCCTGACTTTC CASSFRGSGANVLTF
few TRBJ2-1 TRBV30 TRBD2 TGTGCCTGGAGTAAAGGAACTAGCGGGAGTCGGATCCGGGGCAATGAGCAGTTCTTC CAWSKGTSGSRIRGNEQFF
- TRBJ2-7 TRBV25-1 - TGTGCCAGCAGGGAGACTTACGAGCAGTACTTC CASRETYEQYF
- TRBJ2-7 TRBV6-6 TRBD1 TGTGCCAGCAGTAAAGCCGGGACAGAATACGAGCAGTACTTC CASSKAGTEYEQYF
- TRBJ2-3 TRBV7-9 - TGTGCCAGCAGCTTAGGAGCGGCTACAGATACGCAGTATTTT CASSLGAATDTQYF
- TRBJ1-1 TRBV2 - TGTGCCAGCAGAGAGCGCCCCCTAGGTCCGGCTTTCTTT CASRERPLGPAFF
- TRBJ2-2 TRBV11-3 TRBD1 TGTGCCAGCAGCTTGGACAGGGGTGAAACCGGGGAGCTGTTTTTT CASSLDRGETGELFF
- TRBJ2-2 TRBV7-2 TRBD2 TGTGCCAGCAGCCAGCGGACTAGCGGGAACACCGGGGAGCTGTTTTTT CASSQRTSGNTGELFF
- TRBJ1-1 TRBV11-3 - TGTGCCAGCAGCTTAGTTGCCGGGGAAGCTTTCTTT CASSLVAGEAFF
- TRBJ1-1 TRBV5-1 - TGCGCCAGCAGCTTGTATAGTTTCGGGACTGAAGCTTTCTTT CASSLYSFGTEAFF
- TRBJ2-1 TRBV25-1 - TGTGCCAGCAGACAGCTGGACAATGAGCAGTTCTTC CASRQLDNEQFF
- TRBJ2-7 TRBV12-3/TRBV12-4 - TGTGCCAGCAGTTCTAGACAGGCGAGCGAGCAGTACTTC CASSSRQASEQYF
- TRBJ1-5 TRBV27 - TGTGCCAGCAGAAATTCCAGGGGATCCAATCAGCCCCAGCATTTT CASRNSRGSNQPQHF
once TRBJ2-7 TRBV28 TRBD1 TGTGCCAGCACCGGGACAGGGGCCTACGAGCAGTACTTC CASTGTGAYEQYF
few TRBJ2-7 TRBV13 - TGTGCCAGCAGCTCGGGACTCTCTTACGAGCAGTACTTC CASSSGLSYEQYF
once TRBJ2-7 TRBV9 - TGTGCCAGCAGCCGGGGAGGGGGTCTCTACGAGCAGTACTTC CASSRGGGLYEQYF
few TRBJ1-3 TRBV7-6 - TGTGCCAGCAGCCTTCGGCAGGCCAGCTCTGGAAACACCATATATTTT CASSLRQASSGNTIYF
- TRBJ2-1 TRBV7-2 TRBD2 TGTGCCAGCAGCGCCGGGACTAGCGTATACAATGAGCAGTTCTTC CASSAGTSVYNEQFF
few TRBJ1-3 TRBV4-1 - TGCGCCAGCAGCCAAGATGTCCAGGGAGGAAACACCATATATTTT CASSQDVQGGNTIYF
many TRBJ2-2 TRBV20-1 - TGCAGTGCCTTGAACACCGGGGAGCTGTTTTTT CSALNTGELFF
- TRBJ1-3 TRBV7-2 TRBD1 TGTGCCAGCAGCTTGAACAGGGGAGACACCATATATTTT CASSLNRGDTIYF
- TRBJ1-2 TRBV4-3 - TGCGCCAGCAGCCAAGAGACCACAGGGAATAACTATGGCTACACCTTC CASSQETTGNNYGYTF
- TRBJ2-1 TRBV23-1 - TGCGCCAGCAGCCCTAACAATGAGCAGTTCTTC CASSPNNEQFF
- TRBJ1-5 TRBV19 TRBD1 TGTGCCAGTAGGCCGGGACAGGGGACGCCCCAGCATTTT CASRPGQGTPQHF
once TRBJ2-7 TRBV30 - TGTGCCTGGAGTCGAACGGGGGACCACTACGAGCAGTACTTC CAWSRTGDHYEQYF
- TRBJ2-5 TRBV30 TRBD2 TGTGCCTGGAGTGGCGGGAGTGGGCTTGAGACCCAGTACTTC CAWSGGSGLETQYF
- TRBJ2-6 TRBV3-1/TRBV3-2 - TGTGCCAGCAGCCCTCTTCCTGGGGCCAACGTCCTGACTTTC CASSPLPGANVLTF
- TRBJ2-1 TRBV7-9 TRBD1 TGTGCCAGCAGCCGCCAGATGGACAGGGCCTACAATGAGCAGTTCTTC CASSRQMDRAYNEQFF
- TRBJ1-1 TRBV28 - TGTGCCAGCAGGGTCAGGGAGGGGGACGAGAACACTGAAGCTTTCTTT CASRVREGDENTEAFF
- TRBJ2-5 TRBV5-1 - TGCGCCAGCAGCCCCGGAGGAGGTGAGACCCAGTACTTC CASSPGGGETQYF
- TRBJ2-1 TRBV7-6 - TGTGCCAGCAGCCCCACTAGGATTGAGGAGCAGTTCTTC CASSPTRIEEQFF
- TRBJ2-1 TRBV6-5 TRBD1 TGTGCCAGCAGGCGGGACAGGGCTTACAATGAGCAGTTCTTC CASRRDRAYNEQFF
- TRBJ1-2 TRBV6-4 - TGTGCCAGCAGTGACTCAATTTGGCATTCTAACTATGGCTACACCTTC CASSDSIWHSNYGYTF